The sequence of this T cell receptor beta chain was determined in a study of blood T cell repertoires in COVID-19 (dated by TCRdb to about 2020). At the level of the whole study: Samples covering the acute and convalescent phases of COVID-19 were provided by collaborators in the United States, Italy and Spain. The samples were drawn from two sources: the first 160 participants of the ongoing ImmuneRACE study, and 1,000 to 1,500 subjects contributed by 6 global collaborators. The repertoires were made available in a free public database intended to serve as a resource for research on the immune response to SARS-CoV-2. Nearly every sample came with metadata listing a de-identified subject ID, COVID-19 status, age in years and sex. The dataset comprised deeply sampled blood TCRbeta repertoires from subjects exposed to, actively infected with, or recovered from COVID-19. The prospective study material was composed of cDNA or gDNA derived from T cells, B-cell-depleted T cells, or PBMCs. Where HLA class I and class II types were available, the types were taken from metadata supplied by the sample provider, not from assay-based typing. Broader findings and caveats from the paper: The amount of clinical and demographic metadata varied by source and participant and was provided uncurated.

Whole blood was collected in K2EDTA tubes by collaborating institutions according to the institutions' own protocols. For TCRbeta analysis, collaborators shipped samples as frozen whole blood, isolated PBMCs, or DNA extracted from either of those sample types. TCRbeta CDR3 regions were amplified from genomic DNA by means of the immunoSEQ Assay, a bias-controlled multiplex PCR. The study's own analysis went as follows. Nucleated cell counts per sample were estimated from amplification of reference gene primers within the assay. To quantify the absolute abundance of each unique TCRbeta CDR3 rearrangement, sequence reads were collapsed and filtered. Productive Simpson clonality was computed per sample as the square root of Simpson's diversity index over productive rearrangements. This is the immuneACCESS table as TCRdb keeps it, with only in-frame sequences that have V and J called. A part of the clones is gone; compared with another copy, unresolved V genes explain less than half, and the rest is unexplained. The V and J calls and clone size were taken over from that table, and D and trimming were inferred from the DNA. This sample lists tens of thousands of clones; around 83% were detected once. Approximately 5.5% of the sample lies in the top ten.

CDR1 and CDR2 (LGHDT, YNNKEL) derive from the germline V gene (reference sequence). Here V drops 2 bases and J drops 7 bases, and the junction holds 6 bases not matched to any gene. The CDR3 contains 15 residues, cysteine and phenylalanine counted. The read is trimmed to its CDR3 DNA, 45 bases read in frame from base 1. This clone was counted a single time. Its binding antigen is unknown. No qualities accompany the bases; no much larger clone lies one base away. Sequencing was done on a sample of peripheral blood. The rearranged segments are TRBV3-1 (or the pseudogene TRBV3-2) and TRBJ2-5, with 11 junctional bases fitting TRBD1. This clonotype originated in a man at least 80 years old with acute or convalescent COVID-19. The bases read TGTGCCAGCAGCCAACCGGACAGGGGGCATGGGACCCAGTACTTC. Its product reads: CASSQPDRGHGTQYF.